This TCR beta chain originates from a study of cytomegalovirus exposure and HLA in healthy donors. Overall study: An earlier analysis identified 117 million unique TCR beta sequences in some 180 million T cells.

To note about this clone: Its antigen is unknown.

The study ran its PCR with 60 Vbeta and 13 Jbeta primers. Measured with immunoSEQ multiplex PCR; TCRdb has only the in-frame clones, and not every one. The sample lists 130,000 to 150,000 clones, 55% to 80% occurring once. Study outcomes and limitations: The authors assumed roughly uniform sequencing depth across donors for presence/absence analyses. In a later analysis, HLA-associated TCR beta chains were more clonally expanded than equally common others. In a later analysis, TCR beta V- and J-gene trimming showed a link to a missense DCLRE1C variant.

V lost 5 bases and J 5 bases, leaving 5 bases between the germline ends. This CDR3 region has 11 residues. The V gene's germline CDR1 is SEHNR and CDR2 FQNEAQ (reference sequence). The sequenced sample was PBMCs. The rearrangement joins TRBV7-9 to TRBJ2-3; D is ambiguous. The receptor's source is a human donor in good health. This CDR3 reads CASSPRDTQYF. In DNA form, the CDR3 reads TGTGCCAGCAGCCCTCGAGATACGCAGTATTTT.